This TCR beta chain was retrieved from a study of shared clonotypes between healthy human individuals. Across the study: The study used three CD4 naive, three CD4 memory, two CD8 naive and one CD8 memory plate per donor.

On this clone itself: The antigen is not known.

In germline, CDR1 is SGHAT, CDR2 FQNNGV. V was clipped by 9 bases and J by 1 base, with 12 bases between them. CDR3 length equals 14 residues. Cells designated naive CD8 were CD45RO-negative and were positively selected for CCR7, with terminally differentiated effector memory CD45RA+ cells excluded. Study-level results: Clonotype sharing among donors was thought likely to change with sequencing depth.

Template for every sorted-subset replicate PCR totaled approximately 200 ng DNA, some 30,000 T cell genomes. Method: immunoSEQ multiplex PCR; TCRdb's copy keeps in-frame clones and lacks some. The data hold roughly 600,000 clones, with roughly 98% observed a single time. Sequencing was done on a sample of naive CD8+ T cells sorted from blood. The rearrangement links TRBV11-2 to TRBJ1-4; no clear D gene. The TCR sequence derives from a man aged 25 to 40 in good health. The CDR3 protein is CARDIGITNEKLFF. The CDR3 DNA is TGTGCCAGGGATATTGGAATAACTAATGAAAAACTGTTTTTT.